One sample yielded the 22 T cell receptor beta chains listed below, sequenced in a study of T cell changes during pregnancy in multiple sclerosis. Sequencing used immunoSEQ multiplex PCR; TCRdb keeps in-frame clones, though not all of them. The sample has some 110,000 clones; about 94% are singletons. Sequenced material: peripheral blood, taken in the third trimester of pregnancy. Receptors originate from a female donor with multiple sclerosis, enrolled in a pregnancy study.

This chain joins TRBV7-6 and TRBJ2-2; TRBD2 is a possible D gene (7 bases). The V and J ends lost 1 base and 5 bases respectively, with 14 bases between them. Germline lookup yields CDR1 SGHVS and CDR2 FNYEAQ. This CDR3 spans 16 amino acids. The CDR3 nucleotides read TGTGCCAGCAGCTTAGAACCAAGGGGGGGAACCGGGGAGCTGTTTTTT. Translation: CASSLEPRGGTGELFF.

Here the CDR3 DNA reads TGTGCCAGCAGTTACGAGGGAAAACTGTTTTTT. Protein: CASSYEGKLFF. The chain uses TRBV6-6 and TRBJ1-4; D unclear. Germline V gives CDR1 MNHNY, CDR2 SVGAGI (reference sequence). Trimming removed 2 bases from V and 10 bases from J, with 5 bases in between. The CDR3 loop spans 11 amino acids.

V is TRBV28 and J is TRBJ2-1, with a tentative D call TRBD1 (5 bases). Germline V lookup: CDR1 MDHEN, CDR2 SYDVKM. Trimming removed 4 bases from V and 0 bases from J, with 10 bases in between. CDR3 length equals 15 residues. The CDR3 loop is CASSSDNRSYNEQFF. The CDR3 DNA follows: TGTGCCAGCAGTTCGGACAACCGCTCCTACAATGAGCAGTTCTTC.

The CDR3 is CASSVQGGYEQYF. The CDR3 nucleotides read TGTGCCAGCAGTGTGCAGGGTGGGTACGAGCAGTACTTC. This sequence joins TRBV2 and TRBJ2-7, with a possible D match to TRBD1 (5 bases). The CDR3 is made up of 13 amino acids. Germline CDR1 SNHLY, CDR2 FYNNEI. The V gene lost 4 bases and the J gene lost 4 bases, with 11 bases spanning the gap.

The chain has TRBV19 and TRBJ2-7; D not certain. This CDR3 has 14 amino acids. Germline V gives CDR1 LNHDA, CDR2 SQIVND (reference sequence). Between the trimmed V and J ends, which lost 0 bases and 8 bases, there was a span of 14 bases. Here the CDR3 DNA reads TGTGCCAGTAGTATAGATCCCGCCGGGTCCCAGCAGTACTTC. Its translation is CASSIDPAGSQQYF.

The chain recombines TRBV20-1 with TRBJ1-1, with 7 bases identical to TRBD1. The CDR3 totals 11 residues. Germline CDR1 reads DFQATT; CDR2 reads SNEGSKA (reference sequence). Unmatched junction bases numbered 3, after V lost 6 bases and J lost 5 bases. CDR3 amino acids: CSAPGQTEAFF. CDR3 DNA: TGCAGTGCGCCGGGACAGACTGAAGCTTTCTTT.

V usage is TRBV19 and J usage is TRBJ2-1, with 9 bases matching TRBD2. J lost 7 bases, V lost 4 bases, and 2 bases had no gene match. Germline values: CDR1 LNHDA, CDR2 SQIVND (reference sequence). This CDR3 region has 13 residues. This chain's CDR3 is CASSTGLANEQFF. In DNA, the CDR3 is TGTGCCAGTAGTACGGGACTAGCAAATGAGCAGTTCTTC.

CDR3 in DNA: TGTGCCAGCAGCTCTTCCCGGGACAGGGCTTTGAATGAGCAGTTCTTC. It translates to CASSSSRDRALNEQFF. V gene TRBV11-2 combines with J gene TRBJ2-1; 9 bases are a match to TRBD1. The CDR3 consists of 16 residues. V lost 4 bases, J lost 7 bases, and 11 bases stayed unmatched. The V gene's germline CDR1 is SGHAT and CDR2 FQNNGV.

The chain has TRBV9 and TRBJ1-5, with 8 bases that match TRBD1. From germline, CDR1 is SGDLS and CDR2 YYNGEE. This CDR3 is 18 amino acids long. With 0 bases clipped from V and 0 bases from J, the junction kept 8 bases outside the gene matches. CDR3 amino acids: CASSVGTGQAFSNQPQHF. CDR3 coding DNA: TGTGCCAGCAGCGTAGGGACGGGACAGGCGTTTAGCAATCAGCCCCAGCATTTT.

The chain is built from TRBV6-1 and TRBJ1-1, with 7 nucleotides matching TRBD1. Germline lookup yields CDR1 MNHNS and CDR2 SASEGT. The CDR3 is 15 amino acids. V lost 3 bases, J lost 4 bases, and 8 bases stayed unmatched. CDR3 sequence reads: CASSETTGYPTEAFF. In nucleotides, the CDR3 is TGTGCCAGCAGTGAGACGACAGGGTACCCCACTGAAGCTTTCTTT.

This chain uses TRBV7-6 with TRBJ2-3; D perhaps matches TRBD2 (6 bases). This CDR3 comprises 16 residues. Trimming took 3 bases from V and 1 from J, leaving 14 bases between them. CDR1 is SGHVS, CDR2 FNYEAQ, per germline. The CDR3 region is CASSLEGRRGTDTQYF. CDR3 sequence (DNA): TGTGCCAGCAGCTTGGAGGGGCGGCGGGGCACAGATACGCAGTATTTT.

In this sample, this clone turned up once. This chain uses TRBV30 with TRBJ2-2; the match to TRBD2 covers 8 bases. The CDR3 extends over 18 amino acids. Germline trimming cut 2 bases from V and 5 bases from J; bases unmatched to any gene: 16. Germline V gene lookup returns CDR1 GTSNPN and CDR2 SVGIG (reference sequence). The chain's CDR3 is CAWSTPSRGLGLTGELFF. CDR3 nucleotides: TGTGCCTGGAGTACTCCTTCCCGGGGACTAGGGTTAACCGGGGAGCTGTTTTTT. The variable domain in full, with the rest retrieved from reference TRBV30 and TRBJ2-2, is SQTIHQWPATLVQPVGSPLSLECTVEGTSNPNLYWYRQAAGRGLQLLFYSVGIGQISSEVPQNLSASRPQDRQFILSSKKLLLSDSGFYLCAWSTPSRGLGLTGELFFGEGSRLTVL.

The J gene is TRBJ2-1, the V gene TRBV6-1; D unclear. The CDR3 has 14 residues. Trimming cost V 8 bases and J 2 bases, with 13 bases left between them. CDR1 and CDR2 (germline): MNHNS, SASEGT. For the CDR3, the DNA is TGTGCCAGCTACCTAGGTTTCGCCTACAATGAGCAGTTCTTC. Translated: CASYLGFAYNEQFF.

This chain links TRBV29-1 with TRBJ2-7; 10 nucleotides line up with TRBD2. V lost 4 bases, J lost 3 bases, and 12 bases stayed unmatched. Germline V CDR1 and CDR2: SQVTM, ANQGSEA. The CDR3 is made up of 16 amino acids. The CDR3 here is CSVVGASSGGIYEQYF. DNA of the CDR3: TGCAGCGTTGTGGGAGCGAGTAGCGGGGGGATCTACGAGCAGTACTTC.

The chain joins TRBV7-2 to TRBJ2-3; the match to TRBD2 covers 10 bases. Trimming at V came to 5 bases and at J to 7 bases, leaving 9 bases not matched to a gene. The CDR3 length is 15 residues. From germline, CDR1 is SGHTA and CDR2 FQGNSA. DNA of the CDR3: TGTGCCAGCAGCGCCCAGCGGGGGGGCCCCAATACGCAGTATTTT. Protein product: CASSAQRGGPNTQYF.

The V gene is TRBV25-1, the J gene TRBJ1-1; no reliable D call. From germline, CDR1 is MGHDK and CDR2 SYGVNS. The CDR3 runs to 13 residues. V dropped 5 bases and J dropped 1 base, with 8 bases sitting between them. The CDR3 coding sequence is TGTGCCAGCAGTTTCAAGCCGAACACTGAAGCTTTCTTT. Its translation: CASSFKPNTEAFF.

This chain connects TRBV30 to TRBJ2-7, with a tentative D call TRBD1 (7 bases). The CDR3 covers 17 residues. Trimming left V 0 bases short and J 0 bases short, with 18 bases between. Germline lookup yields CDR1 GTSNPN and CDR2 SVGIG (reference sequence). DNA of the CDR3: TGTGCCTGGAGTGTAGGGGGGCCGGGACAGTCCTCCTACGAGCAGTACTTC. Protein sequence: CAWSVGGPGQSSYEQYF.

The genes are TRBV2 and TRBJ2-5; D perhaps matches TRBD1 (6 bases). Germline loops: CDR1 SNHLY, CDR2 FYNNEI. Trimming cost V 1 base and J 3 bases, with 6 bases left between them. This CDR3 comprises 13 residues. CDR3 loop: CASSEGTEETQYF. In DNA, the CDR3 is TGTGCCAGCAGTGAAGGGACAGAAGAGACCCAGTACTTC.

The chain combines TRBV7-8 with TRBJ1-2, with TRBD1 identical over 9 bases. The ends lost 5 bases at V and 4 bases at J; junction bases unmatched: 5. This CDR3 spans 14 amino acids. Germline V gene data show CDR1 as SGHVS and CDR2 as FQNEAQ. The CDR3 DNA sequence: TGTGCCAGCAGCCTTGGACAGGGGTTCTATGGCTACACCTTC. Amino acid sequence: CASSLGQGFYGYTF.

V and J are TRBV7-3 and TRBJ1-2, with D tentatively TRBD1 (6 bases). The CDR3 contains 13 residues. Germline V gene lookup returns CDR1 SGHTA and CDR2 FQGTGA. V gave up 5 bases and J gave up 7 bases, with 14 bases separating them. CDR3 DNA: TGTGCCAGCAGCCCGGGACATTCACCTGGCTACACCTTC. Protein sequence: CASSPGHSPGYTF.

This clone was picked up one time. Here the CDR3 reads CASTVTSGGEDEQFF. CDR3 in DNA: TGTGCCAGCACCGTGACTAGCGGGGGGGAGGATGAGCAGTTCTTC. The chain is built from TRBV6-5 and TRBJ2-1; 14 bases are shared with TRBD2. V was clipped by 7 bases and J by 8 bases; unmatched bases: 7. CDR3 length: 15 residues. Germline loops: CDR1 MNHEY, CDR2 SVGAGI.

There are a few counts of this clone. The CDR3 spells CASSPTQQGDGFF. Here the CDR3 DNA reads TGTGCCAGCAGTCCCACCCAACAGGGCGATGGTTTCTTT. This sequence joins TRBV6-1 and TRBJ1-1, with D possibly being TRBD1 (6 bases). CDR1 and CDR2 (germline): MNHNS, SASEGT. There are 13 residues in the CDR3. The germline V and J ends were trimmed by 5 bases and 13 bases, with 20 bases remaining between them.